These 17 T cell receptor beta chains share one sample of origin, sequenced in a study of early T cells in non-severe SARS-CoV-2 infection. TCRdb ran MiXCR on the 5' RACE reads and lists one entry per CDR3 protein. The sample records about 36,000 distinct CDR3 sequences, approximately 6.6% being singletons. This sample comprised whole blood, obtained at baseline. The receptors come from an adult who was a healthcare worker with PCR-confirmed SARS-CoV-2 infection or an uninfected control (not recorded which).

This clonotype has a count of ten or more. The CDR3 DNA reads as TGTGCCAGCACAAGTTCGAGTGCAGATACGCAGTATTTT. Amino acid sequence: CASTSSSADTQYF. V is TRBV28 and J is TRBJ2-3; D gene ambiguous. CDR3 length: 13 amino acids. The germline CDR1 and CDR2 sequences are MDHEN and SYDVKM. Deletions cut 7 bases from V and 4 bases from J, with 12 bases between. Full variable domain (outside the CDR3, taken from reference TRBV28 and TRBJ2-3): DVKVTQSSRYLVKRTGEKVFLECVQDMDHENMFWYRQDPGLGLRLIYFSYDVKMKEKGDIPEGYSVSREKKERFSLILESASTNQTSMYLCASTSSSADTQYFGPGTRLTVL.

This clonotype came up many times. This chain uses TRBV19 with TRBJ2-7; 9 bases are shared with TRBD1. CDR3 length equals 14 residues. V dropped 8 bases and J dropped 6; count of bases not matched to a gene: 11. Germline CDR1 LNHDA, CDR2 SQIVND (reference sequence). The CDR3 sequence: CASRREDRGGEQYF. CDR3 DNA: TGTGCCAGTCGCCGAGAGGACAGGGGTGGCGAGCAGTACTTC.

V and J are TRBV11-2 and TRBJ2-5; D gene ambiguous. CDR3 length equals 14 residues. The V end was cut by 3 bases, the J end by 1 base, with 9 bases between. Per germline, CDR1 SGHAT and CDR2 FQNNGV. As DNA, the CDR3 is TGTGCCAGCAGCTTTCGCAGTACCCAAGAGACCCAGTACTTC. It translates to CASSFRSTQETQYF. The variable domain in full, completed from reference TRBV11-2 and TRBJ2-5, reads EAGVAQSPRYKIIEKRQSVAFWCNPISGHATLYWYQQILGQGPKLLIQFQNNGVVDDSQLPKDRFSAERLKGVDSTLKIQPAKLEDSAVYLCASSFRSTQETQYFGPGTRLLVL.

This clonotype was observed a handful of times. CDR3 sequence: CAWRVASSTQYF. The CDR3, as DNA: TGTGCCTGGAGGGTTGCGAGCTCCACGCAGTATTTT. The chain combines TRBV30 with TRBJ2-3; no definite D call. CDR3 length: 12 residues. V shed 3 bases and J shed 9 bases, with 13 bases lying between them. CDR1 is GTSNPN, CDR2 SVGIG, per germline (reference sequence).

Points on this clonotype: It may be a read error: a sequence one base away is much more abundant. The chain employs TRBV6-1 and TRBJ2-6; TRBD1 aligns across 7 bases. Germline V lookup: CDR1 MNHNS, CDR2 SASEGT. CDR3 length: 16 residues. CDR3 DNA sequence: TGTGCCAGCAGTGAAACGACAGGGTCTGGGACCAACGTCCTGACTTTC. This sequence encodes CASSETTGSGTNVLTF.

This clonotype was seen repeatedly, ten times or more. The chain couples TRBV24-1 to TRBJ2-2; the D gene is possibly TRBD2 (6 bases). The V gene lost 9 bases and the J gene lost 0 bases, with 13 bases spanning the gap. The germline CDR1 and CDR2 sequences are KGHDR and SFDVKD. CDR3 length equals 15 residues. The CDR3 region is CATRGAGANTGELFF. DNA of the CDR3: TGTGCCACCCGCGGGGCAGGAGCGAACACCGGGGAGCTGTTTTTT.

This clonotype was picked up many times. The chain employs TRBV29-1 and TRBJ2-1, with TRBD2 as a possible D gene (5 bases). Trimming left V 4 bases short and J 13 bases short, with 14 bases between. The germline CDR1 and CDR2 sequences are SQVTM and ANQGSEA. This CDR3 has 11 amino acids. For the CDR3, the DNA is TGCAGCGTTGTTCTCCGAGGGCCTCAGTTCTTC. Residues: CSVVLRGPQFF.

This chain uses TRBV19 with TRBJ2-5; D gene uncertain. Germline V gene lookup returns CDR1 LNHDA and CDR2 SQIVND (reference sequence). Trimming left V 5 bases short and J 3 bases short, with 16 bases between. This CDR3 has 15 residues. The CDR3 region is CASSQQVVTKETQYF. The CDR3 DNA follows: TGTGCCAGTAGTCAGCAGGTCGTCACGAAAGAGACCCAGTACTTC. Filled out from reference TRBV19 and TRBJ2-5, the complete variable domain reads DGGITQSPKYLFRKEGQNVTLSCEQNLNHDAMYWYRQDPGQGLRLIYYSQIVNDFQKGDIAEGYSVSREKKESFPLTVTSAQKNPTAFYLCASSQQVVTKETQYFGPGTRLLVL.

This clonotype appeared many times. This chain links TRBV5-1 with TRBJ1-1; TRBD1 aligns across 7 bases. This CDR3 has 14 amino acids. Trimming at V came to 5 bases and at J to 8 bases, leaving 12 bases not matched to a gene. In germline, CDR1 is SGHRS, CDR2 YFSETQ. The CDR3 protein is CASSSFQGGGEAFF. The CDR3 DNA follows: TGCGCCAGCAGTTCTTTCCAGGGGGGTGGAGAAGCTTTCTTT.

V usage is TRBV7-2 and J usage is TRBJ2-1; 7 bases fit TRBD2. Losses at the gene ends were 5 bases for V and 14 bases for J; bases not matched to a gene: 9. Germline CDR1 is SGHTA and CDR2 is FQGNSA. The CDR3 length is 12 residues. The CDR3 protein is CASSRQRDPKFF. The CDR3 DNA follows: TGTGCCAGCAGCCGTCAGCGGGACCCCAAGTTCTTC.

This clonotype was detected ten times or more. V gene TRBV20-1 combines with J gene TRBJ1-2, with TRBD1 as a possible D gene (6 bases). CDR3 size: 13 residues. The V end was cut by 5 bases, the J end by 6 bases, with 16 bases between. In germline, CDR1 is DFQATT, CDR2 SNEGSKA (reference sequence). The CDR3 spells CSAGQSDPDGYTF. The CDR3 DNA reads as TGCAGTGCTGGACAGAGCGATCCGGATGGCTACACCTTC.

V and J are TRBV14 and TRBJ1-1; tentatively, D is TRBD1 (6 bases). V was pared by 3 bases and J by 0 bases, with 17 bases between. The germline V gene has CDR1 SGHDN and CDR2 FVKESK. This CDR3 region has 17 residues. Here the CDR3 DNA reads TGTGCCAGCAGCCACTTGACAGGTCTACTAATGAACACTGAAGCTTTCTTT. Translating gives CASSHLTGLLMNTEAFF.

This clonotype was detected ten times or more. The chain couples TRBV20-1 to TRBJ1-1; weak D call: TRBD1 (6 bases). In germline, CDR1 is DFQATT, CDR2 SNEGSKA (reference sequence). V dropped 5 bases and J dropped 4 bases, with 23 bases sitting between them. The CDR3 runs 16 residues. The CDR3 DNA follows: TGCAGTGCTTTCCCAGGGGTTGGGGGGACGAGCACTGAAGCTTTCTTT. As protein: CSAFPGVGGTSTEAFF.

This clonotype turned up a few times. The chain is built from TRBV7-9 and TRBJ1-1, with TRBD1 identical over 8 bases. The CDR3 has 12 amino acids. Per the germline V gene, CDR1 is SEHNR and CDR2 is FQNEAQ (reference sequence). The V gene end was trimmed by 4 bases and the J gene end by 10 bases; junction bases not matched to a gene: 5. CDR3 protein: CASSSTDRGAFF. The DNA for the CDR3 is TGTGCCAGCAGCTCGACAGACAGGGGAGCTTTCTTT.

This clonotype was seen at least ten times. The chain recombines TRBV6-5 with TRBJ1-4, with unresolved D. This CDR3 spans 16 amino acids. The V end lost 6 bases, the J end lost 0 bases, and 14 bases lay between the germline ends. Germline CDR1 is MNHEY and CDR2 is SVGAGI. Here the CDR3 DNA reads TGTGCCAGCAGCTCCCGTGGACGGGCAACTAATGAAAAACTGTTTTTT. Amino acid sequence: CASSSRGRATNEKLFF.

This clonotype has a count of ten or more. CDR3 nucleotide sequence: TGTGCCAGCAGCCATCGAGGCAGGGCCGGGGCCAACGTCCTGACTTTC. Its protein is CASSHRGRAGANVLTF. The chain carries TRBV3-1 and TRBJ2-6, with D maybe TRBD1 (5 bases). The germline V gene has CDR1 LGHDT and CDR2 YNNKEL (reference sequence). This CDR3 contains 16 residues. Trimming shortened V by 3 bases and J by 4 bases, and 13 bases separated the two germline ends. Variable domain in full (rest from reference TRBV3-1 and TRBJ2-6): DTAVSQTPKYLVTQMGNDKSIKCEQNLGHDTMYWYKQDSKKFLKIMFSYNNKELIINETVPNRFSPKSPDKAHLNLHINSLELGDSAVYFCASSHRGRAGANVLTFGAGSRLTVL.

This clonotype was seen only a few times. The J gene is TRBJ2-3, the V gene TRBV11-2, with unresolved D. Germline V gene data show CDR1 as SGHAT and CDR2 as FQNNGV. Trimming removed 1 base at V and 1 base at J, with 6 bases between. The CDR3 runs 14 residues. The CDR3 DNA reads TGTGCCAGCAGCTTAGTCGCAGGCACAGATACGCAGTATTTT. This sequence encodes CASSLVAGTDTQYF.